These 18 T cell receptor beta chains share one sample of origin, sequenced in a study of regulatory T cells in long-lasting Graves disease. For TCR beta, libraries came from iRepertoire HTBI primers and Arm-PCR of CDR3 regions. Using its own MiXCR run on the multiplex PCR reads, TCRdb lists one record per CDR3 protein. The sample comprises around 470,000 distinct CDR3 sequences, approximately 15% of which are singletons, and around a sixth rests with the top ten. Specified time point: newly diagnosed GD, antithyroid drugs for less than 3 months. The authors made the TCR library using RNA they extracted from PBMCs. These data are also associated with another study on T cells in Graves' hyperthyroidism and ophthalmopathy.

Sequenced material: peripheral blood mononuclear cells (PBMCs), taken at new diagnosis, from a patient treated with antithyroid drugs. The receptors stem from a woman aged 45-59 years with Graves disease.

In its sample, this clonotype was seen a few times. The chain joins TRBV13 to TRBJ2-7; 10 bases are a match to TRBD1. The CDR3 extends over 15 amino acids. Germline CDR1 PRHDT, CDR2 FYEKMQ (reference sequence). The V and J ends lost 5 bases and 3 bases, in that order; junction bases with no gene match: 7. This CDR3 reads CASSGSTGGFYEQYF. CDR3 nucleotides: TGTGCCAGCAGCGGATCGACAGGGGGCTTCTACGAGCAGTACTTC.

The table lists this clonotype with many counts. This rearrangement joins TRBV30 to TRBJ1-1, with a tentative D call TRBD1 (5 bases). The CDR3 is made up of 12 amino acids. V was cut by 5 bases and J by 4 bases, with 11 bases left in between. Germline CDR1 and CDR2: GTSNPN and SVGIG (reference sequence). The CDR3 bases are TGTGCCTGGGTCCGGGGGTCCACTGAAGCTTTCTTT. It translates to CAWVRGSTEAFF.

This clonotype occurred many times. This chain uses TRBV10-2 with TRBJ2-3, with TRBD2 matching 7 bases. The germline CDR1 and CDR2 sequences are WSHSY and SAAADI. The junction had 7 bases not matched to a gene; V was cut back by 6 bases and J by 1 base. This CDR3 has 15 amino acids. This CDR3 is CASRYRDYGTDTQYF. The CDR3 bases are TGCGCCAGCAGGTATCGGGACTATGGCACAGATACGCAGTATTTT.

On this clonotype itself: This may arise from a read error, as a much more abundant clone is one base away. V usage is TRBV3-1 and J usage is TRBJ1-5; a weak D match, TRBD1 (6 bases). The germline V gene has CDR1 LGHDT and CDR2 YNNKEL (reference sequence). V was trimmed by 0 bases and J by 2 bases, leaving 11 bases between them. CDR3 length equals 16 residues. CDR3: CASSQDWAGGNQPQHF. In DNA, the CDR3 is TGTGCCAGCAGCCAAGATTGGGCAGGGGGCAATCAGCCCCAGCATTTT.

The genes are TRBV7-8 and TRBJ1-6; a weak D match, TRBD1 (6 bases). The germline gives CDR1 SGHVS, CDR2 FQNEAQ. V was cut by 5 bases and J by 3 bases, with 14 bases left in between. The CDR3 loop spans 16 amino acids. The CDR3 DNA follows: TGTGCCAGCAGCCCCAGGGGAGACAGCTATAATTCACCCCTCCACTTT. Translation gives CASSPRGDSYNSPLHF.

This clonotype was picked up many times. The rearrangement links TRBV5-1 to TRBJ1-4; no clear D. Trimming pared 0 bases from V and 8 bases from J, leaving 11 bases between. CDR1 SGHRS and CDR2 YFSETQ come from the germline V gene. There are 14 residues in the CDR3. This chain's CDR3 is CASSLDPESEKLFF. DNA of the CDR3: TGCGCCAGCAGCTTGGATCCGGAGTCGGAAAAACTGTTTTTT. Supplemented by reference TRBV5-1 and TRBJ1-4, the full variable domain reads KAGVTQTPRYLIKTRGQQVTLSCSPISGHRSVSWYQQTPGQGLQFLFEYFSETQRNKGNFPGRFSGRQFSNSRSEMNVSTLELGDSALYLCASSLDPESEKLFFGSGTQLSVL.

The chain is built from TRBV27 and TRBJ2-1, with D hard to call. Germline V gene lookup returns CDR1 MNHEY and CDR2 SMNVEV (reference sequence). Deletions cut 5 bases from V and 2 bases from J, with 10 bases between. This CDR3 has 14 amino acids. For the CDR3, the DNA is TGTGCCAGCAGTGACCGAACCGCCTACAATGAGCAGTTCTTC. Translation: CASSDRTAYNEQFF.

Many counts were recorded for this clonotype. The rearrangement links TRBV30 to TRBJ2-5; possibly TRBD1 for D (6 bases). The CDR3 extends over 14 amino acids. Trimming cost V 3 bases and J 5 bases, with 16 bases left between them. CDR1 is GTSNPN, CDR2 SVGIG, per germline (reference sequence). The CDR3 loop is CAWSGQQGWETQYF. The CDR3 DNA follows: TGTGCCTGGAGCGGCCAACAGGGCTGGGAGACCCAGTACTTC.

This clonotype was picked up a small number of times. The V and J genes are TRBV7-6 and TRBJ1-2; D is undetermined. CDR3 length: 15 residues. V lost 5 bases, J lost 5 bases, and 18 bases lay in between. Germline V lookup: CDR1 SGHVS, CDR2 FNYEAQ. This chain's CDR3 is CASSAGRDGKYGYTF. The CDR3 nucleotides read TGTGCCAGCAGCGCTGGCAGAGACGGGAAATATGGCTACACCTTC.

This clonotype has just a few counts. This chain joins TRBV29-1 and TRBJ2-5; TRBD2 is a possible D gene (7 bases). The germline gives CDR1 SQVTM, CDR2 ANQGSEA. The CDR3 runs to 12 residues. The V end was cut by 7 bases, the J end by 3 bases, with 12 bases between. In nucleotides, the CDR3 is TGCAGCGCCGAGGGGGGGGAAGAGACCCAGTACTTC. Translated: CSAEGGEETQYF.

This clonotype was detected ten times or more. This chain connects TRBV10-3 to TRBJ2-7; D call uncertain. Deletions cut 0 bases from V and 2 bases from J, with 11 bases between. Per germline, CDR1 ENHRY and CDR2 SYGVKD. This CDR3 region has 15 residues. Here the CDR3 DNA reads TGTGCCATCAGTGAGTCGGTGGGAACACCCTACGAGCAGTACTTC. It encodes CAISESVGTPYEQYF.

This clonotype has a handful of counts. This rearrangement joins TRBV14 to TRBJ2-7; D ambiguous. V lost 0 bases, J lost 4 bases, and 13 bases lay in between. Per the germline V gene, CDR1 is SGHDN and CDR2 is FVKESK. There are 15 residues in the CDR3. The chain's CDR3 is CASSQESSIRYEQYF. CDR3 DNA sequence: TGTGCCAGCAGCCAAGAATCGAGCATTAGATACGAGCAGTACTTC.

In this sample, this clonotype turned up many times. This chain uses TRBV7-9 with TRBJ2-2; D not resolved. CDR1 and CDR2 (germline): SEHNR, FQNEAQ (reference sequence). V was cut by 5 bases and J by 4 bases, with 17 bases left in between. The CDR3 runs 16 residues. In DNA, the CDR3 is TGTGCCAGCAGCGCCTTCTTAAGGAGAGGCACCGGGGAGCTGTTTTTT. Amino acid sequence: CASSAFLRRGTGELFF.

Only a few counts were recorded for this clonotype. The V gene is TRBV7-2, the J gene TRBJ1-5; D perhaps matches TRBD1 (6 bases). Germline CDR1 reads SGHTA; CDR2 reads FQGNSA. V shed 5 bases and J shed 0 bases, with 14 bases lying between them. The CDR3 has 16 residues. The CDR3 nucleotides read TGTGCCAGCAGCCCCGGGACACACTATAGCAATCAGCCCCAGCATTTT. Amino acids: CASSPGTHYSNQPQHF.

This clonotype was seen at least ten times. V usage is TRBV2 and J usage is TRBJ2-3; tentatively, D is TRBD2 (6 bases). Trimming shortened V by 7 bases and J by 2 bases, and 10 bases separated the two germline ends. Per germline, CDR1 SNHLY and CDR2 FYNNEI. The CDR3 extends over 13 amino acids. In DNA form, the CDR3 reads TGTGCCAGCAATTGGCGGGACACAGATACGCAGTATTTT. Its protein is CASNWRDTDTQYF.

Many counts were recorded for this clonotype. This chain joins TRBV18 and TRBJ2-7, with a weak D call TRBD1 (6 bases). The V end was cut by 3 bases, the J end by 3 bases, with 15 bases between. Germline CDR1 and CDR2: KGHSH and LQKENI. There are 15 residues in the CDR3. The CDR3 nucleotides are TGTGCCAGCTCACCGAGGGGACAAAACAACTACGAGCAGTACTTC. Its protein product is CASSPRGQNNYEQYF.

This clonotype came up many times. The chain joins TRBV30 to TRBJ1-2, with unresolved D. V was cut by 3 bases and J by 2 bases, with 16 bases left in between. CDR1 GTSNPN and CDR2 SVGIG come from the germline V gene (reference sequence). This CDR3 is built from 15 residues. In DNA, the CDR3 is TGTGCCTGGAGGGCCGGTTGGCAGACAAACTATGGCTACACCTTC. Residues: CAWRAGWQTNYGYTF. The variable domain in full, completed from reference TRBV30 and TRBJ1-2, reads SQTIHQWPATLVQPVGSPLSLECTVEGTSNPNLYWYRQAAGRGLQLLFYSVGIGQISSEVPQNLSASRPQDRQFILSSKKLLLSDSGFYLCAWRAGWQTNYGYTFGSGTRLTVV.

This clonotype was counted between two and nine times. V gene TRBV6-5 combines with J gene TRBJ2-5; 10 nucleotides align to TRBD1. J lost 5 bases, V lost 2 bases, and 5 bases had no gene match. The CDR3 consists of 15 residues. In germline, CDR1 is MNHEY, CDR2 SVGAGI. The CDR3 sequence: CASSYRTGGGETQYF. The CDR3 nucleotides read TGTGCCAGCAGTTACCGGACAGGGGGTGGGGAGACCCAGTACTTC.